This T cell receptor beta chain comes out of a study of control samples from healthy donors and cancer patients. Here immunoSEQ multiplex PCR was the method, and the copy in TCRdb shows in-frame clones only, minus some. The table shows 90,000 to 100,000 clones, with 82% occurring only once. The CDR3 contains 13 residues. Trimming left V 0 bases short and J 8 bases short, with 6 bases between. Germline V gene lookup returns CDR1 SGHRS and CDR2 YFSETQ. This sequence was found in a man between 60 and 75 years old in good health. What was sequenced was blood. The V gene is TRBV5-1, the J gene TRBJ1-6, with D unclear. Here the CDR3 DNA reads TGCGCCAGCAGCTTGGCTGGTTATTCACCCCTCCACTTT. It translates to CASSLAGYSPLHF.